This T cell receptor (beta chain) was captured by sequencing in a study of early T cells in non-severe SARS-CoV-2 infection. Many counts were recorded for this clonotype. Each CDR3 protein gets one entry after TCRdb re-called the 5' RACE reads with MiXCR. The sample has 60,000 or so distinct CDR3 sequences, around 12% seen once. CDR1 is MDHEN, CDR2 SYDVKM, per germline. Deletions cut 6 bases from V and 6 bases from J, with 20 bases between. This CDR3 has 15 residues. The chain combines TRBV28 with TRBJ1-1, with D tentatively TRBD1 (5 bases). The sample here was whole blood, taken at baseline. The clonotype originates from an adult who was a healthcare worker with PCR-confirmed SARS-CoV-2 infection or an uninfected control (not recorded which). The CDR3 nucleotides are TGTGCCAGCAGAGCCCCCGACAACGTGGGGGCTGAAGCTTTCTTT. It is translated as CASRAPDNVGAEAFF.